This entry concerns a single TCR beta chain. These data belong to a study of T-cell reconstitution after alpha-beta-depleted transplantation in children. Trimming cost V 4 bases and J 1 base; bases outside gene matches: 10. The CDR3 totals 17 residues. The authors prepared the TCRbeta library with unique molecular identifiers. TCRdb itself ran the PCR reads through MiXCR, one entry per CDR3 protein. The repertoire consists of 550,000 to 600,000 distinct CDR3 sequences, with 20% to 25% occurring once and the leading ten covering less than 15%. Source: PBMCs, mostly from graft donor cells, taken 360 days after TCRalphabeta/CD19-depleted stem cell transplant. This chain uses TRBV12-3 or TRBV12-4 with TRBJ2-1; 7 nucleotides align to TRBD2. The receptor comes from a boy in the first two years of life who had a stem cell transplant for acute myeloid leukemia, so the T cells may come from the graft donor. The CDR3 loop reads CASSSPERGPSYNEQFF. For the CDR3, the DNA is TGTGCCAGCAGTTCTCCCGAGCGGGGCCCTTCCTACAATGAGCAGTTCTTC.